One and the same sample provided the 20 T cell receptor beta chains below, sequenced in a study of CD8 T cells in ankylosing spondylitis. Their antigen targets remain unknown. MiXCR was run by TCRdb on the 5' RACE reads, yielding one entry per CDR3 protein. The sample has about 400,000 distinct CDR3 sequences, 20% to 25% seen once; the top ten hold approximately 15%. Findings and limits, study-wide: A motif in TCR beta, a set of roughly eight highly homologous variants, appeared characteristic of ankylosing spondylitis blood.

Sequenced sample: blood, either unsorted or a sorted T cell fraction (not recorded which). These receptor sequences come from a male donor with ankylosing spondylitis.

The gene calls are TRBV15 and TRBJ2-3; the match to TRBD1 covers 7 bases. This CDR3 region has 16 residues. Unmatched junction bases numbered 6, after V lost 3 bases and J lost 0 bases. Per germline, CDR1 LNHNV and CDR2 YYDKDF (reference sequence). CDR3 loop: CATSRRQGSSTDTQYF. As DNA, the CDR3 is TGTGCCACCAGCAGGCGACAGGGTTCAAGCACAGATACGCAGTATTTT.

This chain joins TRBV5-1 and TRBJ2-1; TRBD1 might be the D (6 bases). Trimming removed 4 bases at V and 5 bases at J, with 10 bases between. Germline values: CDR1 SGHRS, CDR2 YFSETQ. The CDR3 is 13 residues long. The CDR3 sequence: CASSRDTNNEQFF. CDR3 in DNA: TGCGCCAGCAGCCGGGACACCAACAATGAGCAGTTCTTC.

CDR3 sequence (DNA): TGCAGCGTTGCCGGATACGGTAATGAAAAACTGTTTTTT. Its protein product is CSVAGYGNEKLFF. This rearrangement joins TRBV29-1 to TRBJ1-4; unclear D gene. The CDR3 is 13 residues long. CDR1 is SQVTM and CDR2 is ANQGSEA in the germline V gene. V lost 4 bases and J lost 4, with 10 bases in between.

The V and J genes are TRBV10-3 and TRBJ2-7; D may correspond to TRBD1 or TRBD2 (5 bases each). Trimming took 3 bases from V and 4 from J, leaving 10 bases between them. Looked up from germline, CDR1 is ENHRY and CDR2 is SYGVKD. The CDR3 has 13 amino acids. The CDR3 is CAISESREYEQYF. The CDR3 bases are TGTGCCATCAGTGAATCCAGGGAGTACGAGCAGTACTTC.

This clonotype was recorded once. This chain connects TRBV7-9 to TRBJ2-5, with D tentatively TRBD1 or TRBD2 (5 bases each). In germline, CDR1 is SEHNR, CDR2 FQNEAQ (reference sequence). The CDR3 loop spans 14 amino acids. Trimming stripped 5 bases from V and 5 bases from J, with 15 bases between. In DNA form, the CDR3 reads TGTGCCAGCAGCCTCCCCCAGGGAGCCGAGACCCAGTACTTC. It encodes CASSLPQGAETQYF.

The CDR3 sequence: CASKGLMVEKLFF. CDR3 in DNA: TGTGCCAGCAAGGGGTTGATGGTTGAAAAACTGTTTTTT. The chain carries TRBV7-9 and TRBJ1-4; a possible D gene is TRBD1 (5 bases). CDR1 and CDR2 from the germline V gene are SEHNR and FQNEAQ (reference sequence). Trimming cost V 7 bases and J 7 bases, with 13 bases left between them. The CDR3 loop spans 13 amino acids.

This CDR3 is CASSQAFGQGTNSPLHF. The CDR3 bases are TGTGCCAGCAGCCAAGCGTTTGGGCAGGGTACGAATTCACCCCTCCACTTT. The J gene is TRBJ1-6, the V gene TRBV4-2; tentatively, D is TRBD1 (5 bases). Trimming removed 1 base at V and 7 bases at J, with 17 bases between. Germline CDR1 LGHNA, CDR2 YNFKEQ. The CDR3 has 17 residues.

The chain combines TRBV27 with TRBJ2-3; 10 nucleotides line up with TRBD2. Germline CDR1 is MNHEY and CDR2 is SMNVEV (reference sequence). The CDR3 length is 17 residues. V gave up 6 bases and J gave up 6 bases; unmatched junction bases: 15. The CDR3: CASSSTQLAGVEDTQYF. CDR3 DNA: TGTGCCAGCAGCTCTACGCAGCTAGCGGGAGTTGAGGATACGCAGTATTTT.

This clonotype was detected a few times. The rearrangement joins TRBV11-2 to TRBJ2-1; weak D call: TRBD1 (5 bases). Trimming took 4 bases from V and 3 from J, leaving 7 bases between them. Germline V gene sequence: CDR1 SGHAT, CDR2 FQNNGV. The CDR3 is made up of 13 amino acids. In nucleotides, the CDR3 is TGTGCCAGCAGCTCCAGGGTCTACAATGAGCAGTTCTTC. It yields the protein CASSSRVYNEQFF.

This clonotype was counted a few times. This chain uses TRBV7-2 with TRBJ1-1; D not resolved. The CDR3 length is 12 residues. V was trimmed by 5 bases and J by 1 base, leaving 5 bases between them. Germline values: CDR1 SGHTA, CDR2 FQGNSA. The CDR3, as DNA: TGTGCCAGCAGCCGGAAGAACACTGAAGCTTTCTTT. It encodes CASSRKNTEAFF.

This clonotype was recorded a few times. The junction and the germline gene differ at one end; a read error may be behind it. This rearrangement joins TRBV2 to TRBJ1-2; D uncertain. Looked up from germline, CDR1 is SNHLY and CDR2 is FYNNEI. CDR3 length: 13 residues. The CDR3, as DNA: TGTGCCAGCAGCGAAGACGGATCCTATGGCTACACCTTC. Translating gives CASSEDGSYGYTF.

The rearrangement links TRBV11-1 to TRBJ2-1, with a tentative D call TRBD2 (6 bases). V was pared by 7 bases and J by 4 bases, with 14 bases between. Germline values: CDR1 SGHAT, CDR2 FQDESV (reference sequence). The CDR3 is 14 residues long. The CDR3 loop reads CASTSDYRYNEQFF. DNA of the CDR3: TGTGCCAGCACCTCGGACTACAGATACAATGAGCAGTTCTTC.

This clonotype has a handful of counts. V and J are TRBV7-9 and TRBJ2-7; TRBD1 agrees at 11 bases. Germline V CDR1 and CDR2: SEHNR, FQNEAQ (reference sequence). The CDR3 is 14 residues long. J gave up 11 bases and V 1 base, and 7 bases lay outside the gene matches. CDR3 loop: CASSLGGTGGAKYF. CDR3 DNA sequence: TGTGCCAGCAGCTTAGGGGGGACAGGGGGGGCCAAGTACTTC.

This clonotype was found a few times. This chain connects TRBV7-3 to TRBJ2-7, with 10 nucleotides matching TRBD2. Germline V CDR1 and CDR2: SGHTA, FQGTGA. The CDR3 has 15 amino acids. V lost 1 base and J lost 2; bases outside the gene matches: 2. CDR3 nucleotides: TGTGCCAGCAGCTTAAGCAGCGGGAGGGCCTACGAGCAGTACTTC. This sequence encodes CASSLSSGRAYEQYF.

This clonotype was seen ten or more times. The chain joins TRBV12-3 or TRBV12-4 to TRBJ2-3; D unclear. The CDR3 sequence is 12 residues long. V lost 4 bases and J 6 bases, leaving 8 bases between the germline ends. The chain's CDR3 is CASSSPRDTQYF. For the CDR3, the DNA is TGTGCCAGCAGTTCCCCGCGGGATACGCAGTATTTT.

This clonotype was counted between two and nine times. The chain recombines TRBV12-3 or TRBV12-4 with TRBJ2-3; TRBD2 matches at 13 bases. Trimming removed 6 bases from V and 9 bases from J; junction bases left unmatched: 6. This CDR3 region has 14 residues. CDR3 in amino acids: CASRGLAGAYTQYF. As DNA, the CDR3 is TGTGCCAGCAGAGGACTAGCGGGAGCTTACACGCAGTATTTT.

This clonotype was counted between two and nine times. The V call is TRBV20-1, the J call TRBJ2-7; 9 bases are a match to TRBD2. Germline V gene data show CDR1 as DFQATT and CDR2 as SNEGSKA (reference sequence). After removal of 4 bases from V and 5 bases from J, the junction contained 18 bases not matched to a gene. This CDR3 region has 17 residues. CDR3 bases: TGCAGTGCTACGCCAGCGGGAGGTATAACTCTGGGGAACGAGCAGTACTTC. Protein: CSATPAGGITLGNEQYF.

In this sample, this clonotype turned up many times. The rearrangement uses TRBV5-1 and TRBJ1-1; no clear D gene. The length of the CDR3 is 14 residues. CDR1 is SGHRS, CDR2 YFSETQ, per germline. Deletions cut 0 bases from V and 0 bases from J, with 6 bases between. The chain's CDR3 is CASSLDGMNTEAFF. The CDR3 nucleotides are TGCGCCAGCAGCTTGGACGGCATGAACACTGAAGCTTTCTTT.

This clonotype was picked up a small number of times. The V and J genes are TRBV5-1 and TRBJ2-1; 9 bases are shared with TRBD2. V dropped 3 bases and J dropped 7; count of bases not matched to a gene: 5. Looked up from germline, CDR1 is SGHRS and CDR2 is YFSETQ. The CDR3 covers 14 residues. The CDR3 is CASSSLAGGNEQFF. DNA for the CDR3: TGCGCCAGCAGCTCACTAGCGGGCGGGAATGAGCAGTTCTTC.

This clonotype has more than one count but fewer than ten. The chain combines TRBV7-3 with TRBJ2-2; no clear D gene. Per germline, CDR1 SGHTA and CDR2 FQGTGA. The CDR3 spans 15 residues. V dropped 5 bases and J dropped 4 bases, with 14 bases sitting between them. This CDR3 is CASSPSNEFTGELFF. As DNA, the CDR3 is TGTGCCAGCAGCCCCAGTAATGAGTTCACCGGGGAGCTGTTTTTT.